This TCR beta chain was retrieved from a study of response to subunit inactivated influenza vaccine. CDR1 SGHTA and CDR2 FQGNSA come from the germline V gene. The V and J ends lost 4 bases and 1 base respectively, with 11 bases between them. This CDR3 contains 15 residues. TCRdb recomputed calls from the RT-PCR reads with MiXCR, one row per CDR3 protein. The table lists 290,000 or so distinct CDR3 sequences, roughly 20% of them singletons, with about a tenth in the top ten. General observations from the study: That few new T cells are recruited by each seasonal influenza vaccination was the authors' suggestion.

This clonotype was observed many times. No antigen is known for it. The chain combines TRBV7-2 with TRBJ1-5; no clear D. This receptor was obtained from a man aged 50 to 69 who received an inactivated influenza vaccine. The sample in question was PBMCs from blood, obtained about 20 months after vaccination. As DNA, the CDR3 is TGTGCCAGCAGCTGGACCTTGGGGAGCAATCAGCCCCAGCATTTT. The encoded protein is CASSWTLGSNQPQHF.